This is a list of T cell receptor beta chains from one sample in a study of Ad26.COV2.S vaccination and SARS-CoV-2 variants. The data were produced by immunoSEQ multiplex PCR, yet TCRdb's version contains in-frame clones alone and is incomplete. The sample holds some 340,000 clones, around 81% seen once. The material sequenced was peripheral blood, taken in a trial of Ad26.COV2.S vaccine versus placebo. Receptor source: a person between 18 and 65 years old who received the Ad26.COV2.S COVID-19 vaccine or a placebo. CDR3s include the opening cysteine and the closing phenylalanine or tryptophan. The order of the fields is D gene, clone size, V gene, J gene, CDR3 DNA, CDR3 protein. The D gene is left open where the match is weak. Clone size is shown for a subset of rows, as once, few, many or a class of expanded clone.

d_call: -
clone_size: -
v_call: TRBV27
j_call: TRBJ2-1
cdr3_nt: TGTGCCAGCACCCTGACAGTAGGATACAATGAGCAGTTCTTC
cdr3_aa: CASTLTVGYNEQFF

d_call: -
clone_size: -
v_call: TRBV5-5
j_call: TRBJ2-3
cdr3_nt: TGTGCCAGCAGCTTACCGACCCCCGGCACAGATACGCAGTATTTT
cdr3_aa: CASSLPTPGTDTQYF

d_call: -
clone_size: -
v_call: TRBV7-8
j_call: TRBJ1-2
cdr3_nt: TGTGCCAGCAGTCGGACGGGAAACAACTATGGCTACACCTTC
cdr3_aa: CASSRTGNNYGYTF

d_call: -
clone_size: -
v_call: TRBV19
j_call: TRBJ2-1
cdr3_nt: TGTGCCTCTGGGGGCAGGAGAAGCAATGAGCAGTTCTTC
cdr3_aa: CASGGRRSNEQFF

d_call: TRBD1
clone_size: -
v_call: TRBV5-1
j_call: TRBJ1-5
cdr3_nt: TGCGCCAGCAGCATAGGACAGGGGGACCAGCCCCAGCATTTT
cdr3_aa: CASSIGQGDQPQHF

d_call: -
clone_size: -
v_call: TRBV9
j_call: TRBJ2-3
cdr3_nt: TGTGCCAGCAGCGTAGTCGGCACAGATACGCAGTATTTT
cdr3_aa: CASSVVGTDTQYF

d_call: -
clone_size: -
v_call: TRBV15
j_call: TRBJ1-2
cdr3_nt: TGTGCCACCAGCAGAGATCGTTCCAGGAGCACAATTAACTATGGCTACACCTTC
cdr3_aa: CATSRDRSRSTINYGYTF

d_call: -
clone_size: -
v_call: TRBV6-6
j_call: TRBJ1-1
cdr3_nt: TGTGCCAGCAGTTACTCCCGCAGAAGTGAAGCTTTCTTT
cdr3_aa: CASSYSRRSEAFF

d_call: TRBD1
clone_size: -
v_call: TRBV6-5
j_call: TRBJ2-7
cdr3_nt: TGTGCCAGCAGTTACGGGACAGGATACGAGCAGTACTTC
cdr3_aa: CASSYGTGYEQYF

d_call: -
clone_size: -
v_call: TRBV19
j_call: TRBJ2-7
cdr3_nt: TGTGCCAGTAGTCCAGGAAACTCCTACGAGCAGTACTTC
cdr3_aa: CASSPGNSYEQYF

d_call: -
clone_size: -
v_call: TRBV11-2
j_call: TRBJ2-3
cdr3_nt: TGTGCCAGCAGCTTAGAATCTGTGACCCCGGGCGGTACGCAGTATTTT
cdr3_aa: CASSLESVTPGGTQYF

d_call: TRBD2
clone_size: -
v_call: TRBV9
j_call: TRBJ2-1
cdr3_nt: TGTGCCAGCAGCGCCCTCGACCGGGACTACCTTGAGCAGTTCTTC
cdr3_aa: CASSALDRDYLEQFF

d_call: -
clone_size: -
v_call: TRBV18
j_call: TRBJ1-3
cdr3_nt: TGTGCCAGCTCACCAGGGGGAGGCAGGAGCTCTGGAAACACCATATATTTT
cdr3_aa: CASSPGGGRSSGNTIYF

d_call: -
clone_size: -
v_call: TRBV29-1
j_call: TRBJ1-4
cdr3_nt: TGCAGCGTTGCTGGGGCCTATAATGAAAAACTGTTTTTT
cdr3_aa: CSVAGAYNEKLFF

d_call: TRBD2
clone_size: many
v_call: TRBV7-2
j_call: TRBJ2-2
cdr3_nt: TGTGCCAGCAGCCCAGTTAGTCTAGCGGGGGGTAACACCGGGGAGCTGTTTTTT
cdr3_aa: CASSPVSLAGGNTGELFF

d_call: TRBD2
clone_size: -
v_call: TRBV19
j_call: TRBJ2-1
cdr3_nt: TGTGCCAGCTCGGGACTAGCCGGCAATGAGCAGTTCTTC
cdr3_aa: CASSGLAGNEQFF

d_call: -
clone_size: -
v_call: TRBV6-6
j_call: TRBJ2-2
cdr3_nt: TGTGCCAGCTCGCTGGAAGCCCCGAACACCGGGGAGCTGTTTTTT
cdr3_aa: CASSLEAPNTGELFF

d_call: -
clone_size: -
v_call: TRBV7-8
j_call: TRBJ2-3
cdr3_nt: TGTGCCAGCAGCCCCAGGGGCATCGAGGATACGCAGTATTTT
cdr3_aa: CASSPRGIEDTQYF

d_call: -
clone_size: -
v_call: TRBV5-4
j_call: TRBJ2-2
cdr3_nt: TGTGCCAGCAGCTTGGGACTAGCCGGGGAGCTGTTTTTT
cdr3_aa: CASSLGLAGELFF

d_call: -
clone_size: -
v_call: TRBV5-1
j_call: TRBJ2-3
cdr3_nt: TGCGCCAGCAGCTTCGGCAGATTCACAGATACGCAGTATTTT
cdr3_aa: CASSFGRFTDTQYF

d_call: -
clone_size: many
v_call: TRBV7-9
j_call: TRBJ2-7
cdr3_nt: TGTGCCAGCAGCTCTCCCGGTCGCCATGTCGAGCAGTACTTC
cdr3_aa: CASSSPGRHVEQYF

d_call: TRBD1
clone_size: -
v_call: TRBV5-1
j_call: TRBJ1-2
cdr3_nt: TGCGCCAGCAGCGCCGGGACAGGGGGAATCGGGTATGGCTACACCTTC
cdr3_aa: CASSAGTGGIGYGYTF

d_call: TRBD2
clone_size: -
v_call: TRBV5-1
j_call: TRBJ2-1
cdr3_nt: TGCGCCAGCAGCCAGGGACTACGCAATGAGCAGTTCTTC
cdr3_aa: CASSQGLRNEQFF

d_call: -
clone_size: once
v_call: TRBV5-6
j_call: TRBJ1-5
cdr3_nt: TGTGCCAGCAGCCGGGAGATTTTTCGCAATCAGCCCCAGCATTTT
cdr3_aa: CASSREIFRNQPQHF

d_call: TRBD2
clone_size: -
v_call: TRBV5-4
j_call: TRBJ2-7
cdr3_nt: TGTGCCAGCAGTCCAAAGGGGACTAGCGCCTACGAGCAGTACTTC
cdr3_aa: CASSPKGTSAYEQYF

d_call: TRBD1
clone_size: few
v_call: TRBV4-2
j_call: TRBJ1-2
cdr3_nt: TGTGCCAGCAGCCAAGGAAGGGGGCGAGAGGAGGGTGGCTACACCTTC
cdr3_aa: CASSQGRGREEGGYTF

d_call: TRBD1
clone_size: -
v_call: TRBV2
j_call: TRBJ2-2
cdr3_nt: TGTGCCAGCAGTTCTCAGGGACAGAAGAACACCGGGGAGCTGTTTTTT
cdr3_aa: CASSSQGQKNTGELFF

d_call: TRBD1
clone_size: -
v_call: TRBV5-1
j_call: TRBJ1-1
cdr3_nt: TGCGCCAGCAGCTGGGAAACAGGGGTGAACACTGAAGCTTTCTTT
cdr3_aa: CASSWETGVNTEAFF

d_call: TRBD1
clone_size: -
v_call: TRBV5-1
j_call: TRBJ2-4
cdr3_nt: TGCGCCAGCAGCTTGGGGGGACAGAAAAACATTCAGTACTTC
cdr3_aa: CASSLGGQKNIQYF

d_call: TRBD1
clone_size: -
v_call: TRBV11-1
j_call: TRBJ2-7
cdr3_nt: TGTGCCAGCAGCTGGACCACAGGGGACGAGCAGTACTTC
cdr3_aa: CASSWTTGDEQYF

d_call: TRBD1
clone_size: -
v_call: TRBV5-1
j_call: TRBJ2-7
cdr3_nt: TGCGCCAGCAGCTTGTGGGTCGCGGGGACAGGGTGGTACGAGCAGTACTTC
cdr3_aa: CASSLWVAGTGWYEQYF

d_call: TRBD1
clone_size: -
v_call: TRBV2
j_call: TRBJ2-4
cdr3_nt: TGTGCCAGCAGCCGGGACAGTGAAAACATTCAGTACTTC
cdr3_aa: CASSRDSENIQYF

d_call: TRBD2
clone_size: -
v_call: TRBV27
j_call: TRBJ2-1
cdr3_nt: TGTGCCAGCAGTATAGGGATTCTAGCGGGGGGGTATAATGAGCAGTTCTTC
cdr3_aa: CASSIGILAGGYNEQFF

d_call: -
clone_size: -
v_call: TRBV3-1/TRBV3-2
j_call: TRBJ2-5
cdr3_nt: TGTGCCAGCAGCCCCAGACGGAACCAAGAGACCCAGTACTTC
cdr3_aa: CASSPRRNQETQYF

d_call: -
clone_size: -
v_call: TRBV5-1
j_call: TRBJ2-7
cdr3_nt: TGCGCCAGCAGCTTGGTAGGGTCCCACGAGCAGTACTTC
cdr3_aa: CASSLVGSHEQYF

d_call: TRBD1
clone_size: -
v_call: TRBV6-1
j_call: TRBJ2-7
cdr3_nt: TGTGCCAGCAGTGACAGGGGGCCCTACGAGCAGTACTTC
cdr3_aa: CASSDRGPYEQYF

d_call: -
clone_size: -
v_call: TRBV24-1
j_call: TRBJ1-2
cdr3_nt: TGTGCCACCAGTGATTGGGAGGGCTCTGGCTACACCTTC
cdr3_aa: CATSDWEGSGYTF

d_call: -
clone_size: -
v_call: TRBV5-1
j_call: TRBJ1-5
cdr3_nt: TGCGCCAGCAGCTTGGGACAAAGTAATCAGCCCCAGCATTTT
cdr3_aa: CASSLGQSNQPQHF

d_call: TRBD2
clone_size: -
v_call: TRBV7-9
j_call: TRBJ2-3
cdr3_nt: TGTGCCAGCAGAGAAACTAGCGGGGGTGCAGATACGCAGTATTTT
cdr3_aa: CASRETSGGADTQYF

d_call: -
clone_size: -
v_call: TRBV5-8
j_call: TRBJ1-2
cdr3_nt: TGTGCCAGCAGCTTGGAACAGATTAACTATGGCTACACCTTC
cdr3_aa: CASSLEQINYGYTF

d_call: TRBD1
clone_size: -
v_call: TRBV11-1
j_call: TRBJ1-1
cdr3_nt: TGTGCCAGCTGCCTATCTCCGGGACAGGGTTACACTGAAGCTTTCTTT
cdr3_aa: CASCLSPGQGYTEAFF

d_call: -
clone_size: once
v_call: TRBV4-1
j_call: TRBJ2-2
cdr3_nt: TGCGCCAGCAGCACACGACACGCGAACACCGGGGAGCTGTTTTTT
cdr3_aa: CASSTRHANTGELFF

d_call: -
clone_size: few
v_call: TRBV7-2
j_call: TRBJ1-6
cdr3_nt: TGTGCCAGCAGCTTATACGGGCGGCAGTTCGGTTCACCCCTCCACTTT
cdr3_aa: CASSLYGRQFGSPLHF

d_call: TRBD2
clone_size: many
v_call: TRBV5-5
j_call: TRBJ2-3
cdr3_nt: TGTGCCAGCAGCCGGACTAGCGGGGCTAGCACAGATACGCAGTATTTT
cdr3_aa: CASSRTSGASTDTQYF

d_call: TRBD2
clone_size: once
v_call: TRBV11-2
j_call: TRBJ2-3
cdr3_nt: TGTGCCAGCAGCTTAGGTGGGACTACCATATACCCCACAGATACGCAGTATTTT
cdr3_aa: CASSLGGTTIYPTDTQYF

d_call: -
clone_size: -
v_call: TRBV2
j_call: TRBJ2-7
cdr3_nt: TGTGCCAGCAGTGAAGCCAGCGCGGGGGCATTCTCCTACGAGCAGTACTTC
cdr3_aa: CASSEASAGAFSYEQYF

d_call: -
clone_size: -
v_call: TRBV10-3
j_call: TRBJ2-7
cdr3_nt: TGTGCCATCAGCAACTATAGGTCCGAGCAGTACTTC
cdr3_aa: CAISNYRSEQYF

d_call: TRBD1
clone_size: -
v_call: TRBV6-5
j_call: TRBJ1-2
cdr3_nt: TGTGCCAGCAGTTACTCCAGGGGGTACGGCTACACCTTC
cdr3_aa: CASSYSRGYGYTF

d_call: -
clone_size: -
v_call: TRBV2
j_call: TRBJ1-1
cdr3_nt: TGTGCCAGCAGTGCGGGCAGGGCGAACACTGAAGCTTTCTTT
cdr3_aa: CASSAGRANTEAFF

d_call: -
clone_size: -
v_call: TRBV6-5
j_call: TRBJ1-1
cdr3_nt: TGTGCCAGCAGTCCCCAGGGGAAGAACACTGAAGCTTTCTTT
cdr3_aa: CASSPQGKNTEAFF

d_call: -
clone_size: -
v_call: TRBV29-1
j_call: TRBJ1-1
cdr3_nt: TGCAGCGCAAGGACCGGGGGTGGCGAAGCTTTCTTT
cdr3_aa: CSARTGGGEAFF

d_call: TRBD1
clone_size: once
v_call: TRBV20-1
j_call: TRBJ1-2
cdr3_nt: TGCAGTGCTAGTACCGACAGGGGAAACTATGGCTACACCTTC
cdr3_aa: CSASTDRGNYGYTF

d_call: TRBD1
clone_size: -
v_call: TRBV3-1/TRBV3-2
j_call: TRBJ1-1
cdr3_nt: TGTGCCAGCAGCCAAGGTTGGACAGGAATGAACACTGAAGCTTTCTTT
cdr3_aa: CASSQGWTGMNTEAFF

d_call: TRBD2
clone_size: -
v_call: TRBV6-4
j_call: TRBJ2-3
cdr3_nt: TGTGCCAGCAGTGGAAGAGGCGGGGGGGGAACAGATACGCAGTATTTT
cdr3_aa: CASSGRGGGGTDTQYF

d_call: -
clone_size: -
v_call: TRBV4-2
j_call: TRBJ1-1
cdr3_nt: TGTGCCAGCAGTACTCGGTGGGGGAACACTGAAGCTTTCTTT
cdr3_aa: CASSTRWGNTEAFF